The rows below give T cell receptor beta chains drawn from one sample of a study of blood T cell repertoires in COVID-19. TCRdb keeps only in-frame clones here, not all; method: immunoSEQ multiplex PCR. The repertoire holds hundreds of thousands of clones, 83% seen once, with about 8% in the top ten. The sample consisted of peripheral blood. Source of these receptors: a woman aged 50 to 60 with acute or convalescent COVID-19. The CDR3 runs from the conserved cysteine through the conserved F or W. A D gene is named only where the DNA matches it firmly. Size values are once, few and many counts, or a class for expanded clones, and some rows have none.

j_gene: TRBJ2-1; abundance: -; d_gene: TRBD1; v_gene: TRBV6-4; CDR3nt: TGTGCCAGCAGTTACAGAGGGGGCAAAGATGAGCAGTTCTTC; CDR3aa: CASSYRGGKDEQFF
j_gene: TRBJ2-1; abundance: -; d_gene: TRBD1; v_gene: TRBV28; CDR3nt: TGTGCCAGCAGTTCGGGGACAGGGGTCAACAATGAGCAGTTCTTC; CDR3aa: CASSSGTGVNNEQFF
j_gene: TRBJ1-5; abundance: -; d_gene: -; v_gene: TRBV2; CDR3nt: TGTGCCAGCAGTAACAGCAATAGCAATCAGCCCCAGCATTTT; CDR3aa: CASSNSNSNQPQHF
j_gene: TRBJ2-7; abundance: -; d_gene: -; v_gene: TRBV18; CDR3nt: TGTGCCAGCTCACCCGGACAGGGACTAAACGAGCAGTACTTC; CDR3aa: CASSPGQGLNEQYF
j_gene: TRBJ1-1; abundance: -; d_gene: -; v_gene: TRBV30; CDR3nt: TGTGCCTGGACCCTCGATGCTAGGACTGAAGCTTTCTTT; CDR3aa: CAWTLDARTEAFF
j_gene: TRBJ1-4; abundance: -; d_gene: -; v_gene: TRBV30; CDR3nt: TGTGCCTGGAGACACACAGGGAGTGAAAAACTGTTTTTT; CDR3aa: CAWRHTGSEKLFF
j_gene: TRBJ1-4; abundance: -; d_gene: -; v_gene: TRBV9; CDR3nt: TGTGCCAGCAGCTTTCGGGACACCATGAATGAAAAACTGTTTTTT; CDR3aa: CASSFRDTMNEKLFF
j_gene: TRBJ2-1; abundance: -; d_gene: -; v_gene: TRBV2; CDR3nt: TGTGCCAGCAGAGGGACGTCCCCTGGGGGGAACAATGAGCAGTTCTTC; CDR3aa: CASRGTSPGGNNEQFF
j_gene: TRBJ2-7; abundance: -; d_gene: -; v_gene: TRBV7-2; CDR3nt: TGTGCCAGCAGCCTAAGCTCCTACGAGCAGTACTTC; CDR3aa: CASSLSSYEQYF
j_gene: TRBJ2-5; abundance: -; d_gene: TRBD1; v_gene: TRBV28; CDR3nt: TGTGCCAGCAGTTTAGGGACAGGGGTTGTTGAGACCCAGTACTTC; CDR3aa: CASSLGTGVVETQYF
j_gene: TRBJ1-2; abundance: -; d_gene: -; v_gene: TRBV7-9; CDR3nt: TGTGCCAGCAGCCCCATTAGCGGATTAGGGGTACAATATGGCTACACCTTC; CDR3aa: CASSPISGLGVQYGYTF
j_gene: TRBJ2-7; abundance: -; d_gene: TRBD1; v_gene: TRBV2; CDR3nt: TGTGCCAGCAGACTGGGACAGGGTGTCTCCGAGCAGTACTTC; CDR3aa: CASRLGQGVSEQYF
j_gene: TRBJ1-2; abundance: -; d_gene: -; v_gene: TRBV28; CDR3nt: TGTGCCAGCAGTTCCCTGGGCCCTAACTATGGCTACACCTTC; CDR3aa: CASSSLGPNYGYTF
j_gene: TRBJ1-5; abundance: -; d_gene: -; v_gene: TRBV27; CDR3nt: TGTGCCAGCAGTTTAGTCCCCCAGGGGAGGGATCAGCCCCAGCATTTT; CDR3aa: CASSLVPQGRDQPQHF
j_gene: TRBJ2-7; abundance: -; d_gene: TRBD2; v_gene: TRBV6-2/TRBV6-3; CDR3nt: TGTGCCAGCAGTTACTCGATTGCTAGCGGGGGGCGGAGCTCCTACGAGCAGTACTTC; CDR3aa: CASSYSIASGGRSSYEQYF
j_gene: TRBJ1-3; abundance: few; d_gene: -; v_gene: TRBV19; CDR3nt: TGTGCCAGTAGTATTGCAGGGGCTGGAAACACCATATATTTT; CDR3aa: CASSIAGAGNTIYF
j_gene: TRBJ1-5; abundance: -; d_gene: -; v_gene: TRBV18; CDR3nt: TGTGCCAGCTCCACTTCAGGAGGGATGGGGCAGCCCCAGCATTTT; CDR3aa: CASSTSGGMGQPQHF
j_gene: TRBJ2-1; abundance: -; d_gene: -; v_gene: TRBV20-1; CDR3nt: TGCAGTGCTAGTGGGGGCACGTCCTACAATGAGCAGTTCTTC; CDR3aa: CSASGGTSYNEQFF
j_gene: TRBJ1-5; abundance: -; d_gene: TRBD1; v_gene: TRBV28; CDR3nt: TGTGCCAGCACCAATAACAGGGGTCCCCAGCCCCAGCATTTT; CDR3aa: CASTNNRGPQPQHF
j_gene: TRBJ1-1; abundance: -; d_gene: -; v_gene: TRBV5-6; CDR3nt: TGTGCCAGCGAACCACCCGGGACTGAAGCTTTCTTT; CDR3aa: CASEPPGTEAFF
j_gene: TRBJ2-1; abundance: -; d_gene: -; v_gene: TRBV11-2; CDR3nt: TGTGCCAGCAGCCCTATAGTCTCTGAGCAGTTCTTC; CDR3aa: CASSPIVSEQFF
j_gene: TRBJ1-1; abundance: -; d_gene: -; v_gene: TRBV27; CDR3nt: TGTGCCAGCAGTTTATCCGTGCGGAGCAGCGTAAACACTGAAGCTTTCTTT; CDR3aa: CASSLSVRSSVNTEAFF
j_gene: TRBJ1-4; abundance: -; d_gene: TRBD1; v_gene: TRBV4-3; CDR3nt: TGCGCCAGCAGCCAACCGGGACAGTATGAAAAACTGTTTTTT; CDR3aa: CASSQPGQYEKLFF
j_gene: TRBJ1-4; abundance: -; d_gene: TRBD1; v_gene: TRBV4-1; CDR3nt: TGCGCCAGCAGCCCAAAACAGGGGACGAATGAAAAACTGTTTTTT; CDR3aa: CASSPKQGTNEKLFF
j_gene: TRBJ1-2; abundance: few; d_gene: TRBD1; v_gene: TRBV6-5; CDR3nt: TGTGCCAGCACCATGGGACAGGGGCGTAACTATGGCTACACCTTC; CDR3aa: CASTMGQGRNYGYTF
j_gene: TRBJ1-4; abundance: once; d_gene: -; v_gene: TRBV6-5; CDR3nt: TGTGCCAGCAGCCCGAGCTGGGGGGGCAATGAAAAACTGTTTTTT; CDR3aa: CASSPSWGGNEKLFF
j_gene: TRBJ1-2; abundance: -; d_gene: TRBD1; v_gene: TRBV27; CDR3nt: TGTGCCAGCAGTTTTCTGGTGGGGAACAACGGGACAGACTATGGCTACACCTTC; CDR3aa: CASSFLVGNNGTDYGYTF
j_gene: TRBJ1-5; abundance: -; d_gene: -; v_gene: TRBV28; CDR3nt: TGTGCCAGCAGTTTACAGGGCCCCAATCAGCCCCAGCATTTT; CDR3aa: CASSLQGPNQPQHF
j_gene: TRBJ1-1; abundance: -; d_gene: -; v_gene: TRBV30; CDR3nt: TGTGCCTGGAGTGTACTATCCGATGAAGCTTTCTTT; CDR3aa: CAWSVLSDEAFF
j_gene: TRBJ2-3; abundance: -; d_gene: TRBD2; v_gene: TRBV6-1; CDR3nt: TGTGCCAGCAGTGATGGACTAGCGGGTTCCCGAATGCAGTATTTT; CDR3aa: CASSDGLAGSRMQYF
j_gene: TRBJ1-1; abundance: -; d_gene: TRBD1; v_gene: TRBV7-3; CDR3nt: TGTGCCAGCAGCTTAACGGGGACAGGGGGCACTGAAGCTTTCTTT; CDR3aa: CASSLTGTGGTEAFF
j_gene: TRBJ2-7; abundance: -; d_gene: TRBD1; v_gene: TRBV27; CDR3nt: TGTGCCAGCAGCTTCCCCCCCCGGGACAGGGCCCCCTACGAGCAGTACTTC; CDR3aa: CASSFPPRDRAPYEQYF
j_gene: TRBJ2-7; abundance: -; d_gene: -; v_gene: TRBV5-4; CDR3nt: TGTGCCAGCAGCTTGGTCCGGGAGGAGCAGTACTTC; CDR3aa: CASSLVREEQYF
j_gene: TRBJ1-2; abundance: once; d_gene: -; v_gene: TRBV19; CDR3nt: TGTGCCAGTAGTATACAAACAGGCTATGGCTACACCTTC; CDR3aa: CASSIQTGYGYTF
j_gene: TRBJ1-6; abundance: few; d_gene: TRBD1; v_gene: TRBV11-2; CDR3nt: TGTGCCAGCAGCTTACAGGGGGCTAGGAATTCACCCCTCCACTTT; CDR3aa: CASSLQGARNSPLHF
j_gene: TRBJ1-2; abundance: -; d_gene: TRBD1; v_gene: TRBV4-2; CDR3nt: TGTGCCAGCAGCCTCTCCGGGACAGGGGTTAACTATGGCTACACCTTC; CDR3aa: CASSLSGTGVNYGYTF
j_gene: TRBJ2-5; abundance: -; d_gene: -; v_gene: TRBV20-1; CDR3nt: TGCAGAATCGGAGAGACCCAGTACTTC; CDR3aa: CRIGETQYF
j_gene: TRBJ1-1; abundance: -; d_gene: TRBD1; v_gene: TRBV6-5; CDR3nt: TGTGCCAGCAGAAGGACAGGTGATAACACTGAAGCTTTCTTT; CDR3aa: CASRRTGDNTEAFF
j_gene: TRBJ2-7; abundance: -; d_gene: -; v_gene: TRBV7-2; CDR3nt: TGTGCCAGCGCAGGGCCCTACGAGCAGTACTTC; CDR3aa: CASAGPYEQYF
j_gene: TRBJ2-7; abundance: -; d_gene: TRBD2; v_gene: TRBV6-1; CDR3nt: TGTGCCAGCAGTGGAGGACTAGCGGGAGGGGCATACGAGCAGTACTTC; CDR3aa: CASSGGLAGGAYEQYF
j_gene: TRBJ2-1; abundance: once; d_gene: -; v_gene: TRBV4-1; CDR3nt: TGCGCCAGCAGCCATCCTTCCTCCTACAATGAGCAGTTCTTC; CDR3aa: CASSHPSSYNEQFF
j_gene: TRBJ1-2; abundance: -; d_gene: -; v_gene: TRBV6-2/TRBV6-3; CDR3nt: TGTGCCAGCAGTCTTTGGCAGGACTATGGCTACACCTTC; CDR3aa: CASSLWQDYGYTF
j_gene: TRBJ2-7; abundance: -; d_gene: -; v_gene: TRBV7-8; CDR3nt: TGTGCCAGCAGCTCCGAAGGCCCAGCGTTGGGCGAGCAGTACTTC; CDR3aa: CASSSEGPALGEQYF
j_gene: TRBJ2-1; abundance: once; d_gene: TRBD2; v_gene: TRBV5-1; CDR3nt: TGCGCCAGCAGCCGGACTAGCGGGAACAATGAGCAGTTCTTC; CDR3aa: CASSRTSGNNEQFF
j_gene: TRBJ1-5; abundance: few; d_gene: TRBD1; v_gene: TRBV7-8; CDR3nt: TGTGCCAGCATACCCGGGACAGGGGTCTACCAGCCCCAGCATTTT; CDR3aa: CASIPGTGVYQPQHF
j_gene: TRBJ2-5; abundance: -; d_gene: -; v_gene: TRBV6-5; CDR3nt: TGTGCCAGCACCAGGGGGTCGGGGGCGGAGACCCAGTACTTC; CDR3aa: CASTRGSGAETQYF
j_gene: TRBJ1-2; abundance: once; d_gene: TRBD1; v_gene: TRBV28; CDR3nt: TGTGCCAGCAATGAACAGGGGAACTATGGCTACACCTTC; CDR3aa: CASNEQGNYGYTF
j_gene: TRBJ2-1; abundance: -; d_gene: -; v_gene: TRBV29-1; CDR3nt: TGCAGCGTCGTAACAGGGAAAGCCTACAATGAGCAGTTCTTC; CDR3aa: CSVVTGKAYNEQFF
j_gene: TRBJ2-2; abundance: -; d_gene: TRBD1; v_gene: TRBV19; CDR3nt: TGTGCCAGTACTGGGACAGGGGCCGGGGAGCTGTTTTTT; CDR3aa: CASTGTGAGELFF